Following are 5 T cell receptor beta chains from one sample sequenced in a study of PD-L1 blockade in urothelial cancer. Sequencing was performed with immunoSEQ multiplex PCR; in TCRdb, only in-frame clones are kept and a portion is missing. The sample lists more than 30,000 clones; around 89% were seen once. The input for sequencing was PBMCs, taken around atezolizumab (anti-PD-L1) treatment. These receptors came from a man in his 60s with urothelial cancer.

The gene calls are TRBV9 and TRBJ2-3, with D tentatively TRBD1 (6 bases). Germline V gives CDR1 SGDLS, CDR2 YYNGEE. V was trimmed by 4 bases and J by 4 bases, leaving 13 bases between them. This CDR3 has 14 amino acids. DNA of the CDR3: TGTGCCAGCAGCATCACAGGGTTCCCAGATACGCAGTATTTT. The encoded protein is CASSITGFPDTQYF.

The rearrangement links TRBV12-5 to TRBJ1-2; D is undetermined. Trimming removed 6 bases at V and 8 bases at J, with 13 bases between. Looked up from germline, CDR1 is LGHNT and CDR2 is FRNRAP. The CDR3 covers 12 residues. CDR3 coding DNA: TGTGCTAGTGGAGAGGGATTCGGCGGCTACACCTTC. Encoded protein: CASGEGFGGYTF.

The rearrangement links TRBV4-3 to TRBJ2-5; TRBD2 matches 12 bases. The CDR3 length is 17 residues. V trimming: 3 bases; J trimming: 5 bases; junction bases outside the gene matches: 10. Germline V CDR1 and CDR2: LGHNA, YSLEER. The CDR3 coding sequence is TGCGCCAGCAGCCAGGCCGCACTAGCGGGGGGCCGTGAGACCCAGTACTTC. Translating gives CASSQAALAGGRETQYF.

J is TRBJ2-7 and V is TRBV11-2, with TRBD2 matching 9 bases. This CDR3 has 16 residues. V shed 5 bases, J shed 5 bases, and the junction held 13 bases outside the gene matches. CDR1 SGHAT and CDR2 FQNNGV come from the germline V gene. CDR3 loop: CASSINPGLAIDEQYF. In nucleotides, the CDR3 is TGTGCCAGCAGCATAAATCCGGGACTAGCAATTGACGAGCAGTACTTC.

The CDR3 loop reads CASSLESVTGTFFYTF. The CDR3 nucleotides read TGTGCCAGCAGCTTGGAATCCGTGACAGGGACGTTTTTCTACACCTTC. The V call is TRBV5-5, the J call TRBJ1-2; 7 nucleotides line up with TRBD1. Germline V gene data show CDR1 as SGHKS and CDR2 as YYEKEE (reference sequence). V lost 0 bases to trimming and J lost 10 bases; unmatched junction nucleotides: 15. This CDR3 is 16 amino acids long.